Below are 21 T cell receptor beta chains sequenced from a single sample in a study of STAT5B mutations in CD4+ large granular lymphocyte leukemia. Sequencing used immunoSEQ multiplex PCR; TCRdb keeps in-frame clones, though not all of them. The table shows approximately 31,000 clones, with 65% to 75% occurring only once. The sequencing input was CD4+ T cells from blood buffy coats. These receptors originate from a human donor in good health.

V usage is TRBV9 and J usage is TRBJ2-1; D might be TRBD2 (6 bases). In germline, CDR1 is SGDLS, CDR2 YYNGEE. The germline V and J ends were trimmed by 3 bases and 4 bases, with 17 bases remaining between them. This CDR3 is built from 16 residues. The CDR3 loop is CASSESQPGLYNEQFF. The DNA for the CDR3 is TGTGCCAGCAGCGAGAGTCAGCCGGGACTGTACAATGAGCAGTTCTTC.

The genes are TRBV6-1 and TRBJ2-4; D could derive from TRBD1 or TRBD2 (6 bases each). CDR3 length equals 14 residues. Germline V CDR1 and CDR2: MNHNS, SASEGT. V was shortened by 11 bases and J by 7 bases, with 21 bases between the two germline ends. The CDR3 region is CASGEGGQGNIQYF. Here the CDR3 DNA reads TGTGCCTCCGGCGAAGGGGGGCAAGGGAACATTCAGTACTTC.

V and J are TRBV6-6 and TRBJ1-5, with a tentative D call TRBD1 (6 bases). The V end was cut by 1 base, the J end by 3 bases, with 13 bases between. CDR1 and CDR2 (germline): MNHNY, SVGAGI (reference sequence). The CDR3 contains 16 residues. The CDR3 DNA follows: TGTGCCAGCAGTTACTGGCTGACAGGCTACAATCAGCCCCAGCATTTT. Translated: CASSYWLTGYNQPQHF.

The genes are TRBV7-9 and TRBJ1-1, with D maybe TRBD1 (5 bases). Trimming took off 5 bases at V and 1 base at J, with 14 bases between the two ends. The CDR3 consists of 15 residues. Germline V gene data show CDR1 as SEHNR and CDR2 as FQNEAQ (reference sequence). The CDR3 is CASSPPGTQNTEAFF. CDR3 nucleotides: TGTGCCAGCAGCCCCCCCGGGACCCAGAACACTGAAGCTTTCTTT.

The chain joins TRBV4-1 to TRBJ2-2; D not resolved. Germline-derived CDR1 and CDR2 are MGHRA and YSYEKL. The CDR3 length is 18 residues. The V gene lost 2 bases and the J gene lost 0 bases, with 16 bases spanning the gap. The CDR3 here is CASSQPPTSLANTGELFF. The CDR3 DNA sequence: TGCGCCAGCAGCCAACCTCCTACATCTCTGGCGAACACCGGGGAGCTGTTTTTT.

The chain joins TRBV6-4 to TRBJ2-7, with D unclear. The length of the CDR3 is 10 residues. With 4 bases removed from V and 6 bases from J, the gap between germline ends came to 4 bases. Per the germline V gene, CDR1 is MRHNA and CDR2 is SNTAGT. The CDR3 DNA sequence: TGTGCCAGCAGTGTAAGCGAGCAGTACTTC. The encoded protein is CASSVSEQYF.

This clone was seen just once. Other nucleotide sequences from this sample produce the same CDR3. The chain joins TRBV7-2 to TRBJ2-5; D is undetermined. Trimming stripped 0 bases from V and 2 bases from J, with 4 bases between. There are 13 residues in the CDR3. Germline assignment: CDR1 SGHTA and CDR2 FQGNSA. CDR3 amino acids: CASSLAVQETQYF. CDR3 DNA sequence: TGTGCCAGCAGCTTAGCTGTACAAGAGACCCAGTACTTC. Variable domain in full (rest from reference TRBV7-2 and TRBJ2-5): GAGVSQSPSNKVTEKGKDVELRCDPISGHTALYWYRQSLGQGLEFLIYFQGNSAPDKSGLPSDRFSAERTGGSVSTLTIQRTQQEDSAVYLCASSLAVQETQYFGPGTRLLVL.

The V gene is TRBV11-2, the J gene TRBJ2-2; D perhaps matches TRBD1 (5 bases). The V gene lost 1 base and the J gene lost 4 bases, with 13 bases spanning the gap. Germline V lookup: CDR1 SGHAT, CDR2 FQNNGV. The CDR3 has 16 residues. The CDR3 loop is CASSLGGGRFTGELFF. CDR3 coding DNA: TGTGCCAGCAGCTTAGGGGGCGGCAGATTCACCGGGGAGCTGTTTTTT. Full variable domain (remainder filled in from reference TRBV11-2 and TRBJ2-2): EAGVAQSPRYKIIEKRQSVAFWCNPISGHATLYWYQQILGQGPKLLIQFQNNGVVDDSQLPKDRFSAERLKGVDSTLKIQPAKLEDSAVYLCASSLGGGRFTGELFFGEGSRLTVL.

This chain connects TRBV27 to TRBJ2-3; D not resolved. The CDR3 consists of 15 residues. Germline CDR1 MNHEY, CDR2 SMNVEV (reference sequence). V lost 6 bases and J lost 0, with 13 bases in between. The CDR3 sequence is CASSPYRRSTDTQYF. In nucleotides, the CDR3 is TGTGCCAGCAGCCCCTATCGGCGAAGCACAGATACGCAGTATTTT.

This clone showed up just a few times. The rearrangement uses TRBV9 and TRBJ2-7, with 9 bases matching TRBD1. J gave up 2 bases and V 4 bases, and 4 bases lay outside the gene matches. CDR3 length: 14 residues. Germline V gene lookup returns CDR1 SGDLS and CDR2 YYNGEE. CDR3 in amino acids: CASSPRTGAYEQYF. The CDR3, as DNA: TGTGCCAGCAGCCCTAGGACAGGGGCCTACGAGCAGTACTTC.

This clone was counted once. The V and J genes are TRBV7-2 and TRBJ2-1, with D maybe TRBD1 (7 bases). The CDR3 has 15 amino acids. CDR1 is SGHTA, CDR2 FQGNSA, per germline. V dropped 7 bases and J dropped 7 bases, with 20 bases sitting between them. CDR3 bases: TGTGCCAGCAAGAGGGAGGTAGGGGGCGGGAATGAGCAGTTCTTC. It specifies CASKREVGGGNEQFF.

The CDR3 sequence is CASSLTRGDGYTF. The CDR3 nucleotides are TGTGCCAGCAGTCTGACTAGGGGAGATGGCTACACCTTC. This chain links TRBV2 with TRBJ1-2, with D tentatively TRBD1 (5 bases). Germline V gene data show CDR1 as SNHLY and CDR2 as FYNNEI. The CDR3 sequence is 13 residues long. Trimming left V 5 bases short and J 6 bases short, with 13 bases between.

This clone occurred once. V gene TRBV9 combines with J gene TRBJ2-1; tentatively, D is TRBD1 (6 bases). V was cut by 3 bases and J by 7 bases, with 17 bases left in between. The CDR3 covers 15 residues. The germline CDR1 and CDR2 sequences are SGDLS and YYNGEE. In DNA, the CDR3 is TGTGCCAGCAGCGGAGCCAGGGGCTCGTTGAATGAGCAGTTCTTC. It encodes CASSGARGSLNEQFF. Full variable domain (rest looked up from reference TRBV9 and TRBJ2-1): DSGVTQTPKHLITATGQRVTLRCSPRSGDLSVYWYQQSLDQGLQFLIQYYNGEERAKGNILERFSAQQFPDLHSELNLSSLELGDSALYFCASSGARGSLNEQFFGPGTRLTVL.

The chain uses TRBV7-6 and TRBJ2-2; D call uncertain. The germline V gene has CDR1 SGHVS and CDR2 FNYEAQ. CDR3 length: 15 residues. V was pared by 6 bases and J by 3 bases, with 14 bases between. CDR3 sequence: CASSRLRADTGELFF. The CDR3 DNA reads TGTGCCAGCAGTCGTCTTCGGGCGGACACCGGGGAGCTGTTTTTT.

The chain joins TRBV5-1 to TRBJ1-1; TRBD1 matches 7 bases. The CDR3 extends over 14 amino acids. The J segment lost 7 bases and the V segment lost 0 bases, leaving 6 bases of the junction unmatched. The germline V gene encodes CDR1 SGHRS and CDR2 YFSETQ. CDR3 sequence (DNA): TGCGCCAGCAGCTTGGCGACAGGGATAGGTGAAGCTTTCTTT. Its protein product is CASSLATGIGEAFF.

The rearrangement links TRBV6-1 to TRBJ1-6; D perhaps matches TRBD1 (5 bases). The CDR3 covers 19 residues. CDR1 is MNHNS and CDR2 is SASEGT in the germline V gene. Between the trimmed V and J ends, which lost 0 bases and 7 bases, there was a span of 22 bases. The CDR3 DNA reads TGTGCCAGCAGTGAAGCCCCCGGCTATAGGGGATTTGGGAATTCACCCCTCCACTTT. Residues: CASSEAPGYRGFGNSPLHF.

A few counts support this clone. The CDR3 protein is CASSWIREQFF. The CDR3 bases are TGTGCCAGCAGTTGGATCAGGGAGCAGTTCTTC. The chain carries TRBV28 and TRBJ2-1; D gene unclear. The V gene's germline CDR1 is MDHEN and CDR2 SYDVKM. CDR3 length: 11 amino acids. V shed 4 bases and J shed 10 bases, with 8 bases lying between them.

The V call is TRBV7-6, the J call TRBJ2-7; the match to TRBD2 covers 14 bases. The CDR3 extends over 16 amino acids. Germline values: CDR1 SGHVS, CDR2 FNYEAQ. V was pared by 5 bases and J by 3 bases, with 6 bases of the junction left unmatched. CDR3 nucleotide sequence: TGTGCCAGCAGCCTCACCGGGACTAGCGGGAGCTACGAGCAGTACTTC. This gives the protein CASSLTGTSGSYEQYF.

This clone was found a few times. This chain links TRBV28 with TRBJ1-2; possible D gene TRBD1, 5 bases. CDR1 MDHEN and CDR2 SYDVKM come from the germline V gene. The CDR3 runs 15 residues. The V and J ends lost 2 bases and 5 bases respectively, with 15 bases between them. The CDR3 reads CASSLMGRDSYGYTF. CDR3 sequence (DNA): TGTGCCAGCAGTTTAATGGGACGGGATAGTTATGGCTACACCTTC.

The gene calls are TRBV28 and TRBJ1-4; weak D call: TRBD1 (5 bases). The V end lost 2 bases, the J end lost 6 bases, and 10 bases lay between the germline ends. Germline assignment: CDR1 MDHEN and CDR2 SYDVKM. There are 14 residues in the CDR3. The CDR3 bases are TGTGCCAGCAGTTTAGGGGGGTACGATGAAAAACTGTTTTTT. It codes for CASSLGGYDEKLFF.

The chain recombines TRBV18 with TRBJ1-1; 8 bases align to TRBD1. There are 13 residues in the CDR3. Per germline, CDR1 KGHSH and CDR2 LQKENI. V lost 5 bases, J lost 3 bases, and 2 bases stayed unmatched. The CDR3 sequence is CASSLQGDTEAFF. CDR3 DNA: TGTGCCAGCTCATTACAGGGGGACACTGAAGCTTTCTTT.